Listed below are T cell receptor beta chains from one sample, sequenced in a study of pediatric ulcerative colitis. The assay was immunoSEQ multiplex PCR, and TCRdb's table has in-frame clones only and misses some. The profile shows 25,000 to 35,000 clones, almost 85% of them singletons. Sequencing input: blood. Receptors originate from a boy aged 5-17 years with severe ulcerative colitis. The CDR3 runs from the conserved cysteine through the conserved F or W. The order of the fields is J gene, D gene, clone size, V gene, CDR3 protein, CDR3 DNA. The D gene is left open where the match is weak. A clone size is listed for some rows: how often the clone was seen (once, few, many), or a class if it is expanded.

TRBJ1-5,.,.,TRBV19,CASSIDGLDNQPQHF,TGTGCCAGTAGTATAGACGGGCTGGACAATCAGCCCCAGCATTTT
TRBJ2-3,.,.,TRBV5-1,CASTASDTQYF,TGCGCCAGCACCGCGTCAGATACGCAGTATTTT
TRBJ2-1,.,.,TRBV5-5,CASSSKLEIYNEQFF,TGTGCCAGCAGCTCCAAGTTGGAGATTTACAATGAGCAGTTCTTC
TRBJ2-5,.,.,TRBV2,CASRPGTQYF,TGTGCCAGCAGACCGGGGACCCAGTACTTC
TRBJ2-3,.,.,TRBV19,CASRVGSTDTQYF,TGTGCCAGTAGAGTGGGGTCCACAGATACGCAGTATTTT
TRBJ2-2,.,.,TRBV19,CASSTPGQGNTGELFF,TGTGCCAGTAGTACCCCCGGGCAGGGGAACACCGGGGAGCTGTTTTTT
TRBJ1-1,TRBD1,.,TRBV6-5,CASSLLEDRGTEAFF,TGTGCCAGCAGCCTCCTCGAGGACAGGGGGACTGAAGCTTTCTTT
TRBJ2-1,.,.,TRBV6-1,CASTDYSSYNEQFF,TGTGCCAGCACAGATTACAGCTCCTACAATGAGCAGTTCTTC
TRBJ2-5,TRBD2,.,TRBV11-2,CASSPRGWGETQYF,TGTGCCAGCAGCCCGCGGGGGTGGGGGGAGACCCAGTACTTC
TRBJ2-7,TRBD1,.,TRBV6-5,CASSPGQEAYEQYF,TGTGCCAGCAGCCCGGGACAGGAAGCCTACGAGCAGTACTTC
TRBJ2-6,.,once,TRBV5-4,CASSLYSGANVLTF,TGTGCCAGCAGCTTGTACTCTGGGGCCAACGTCCTGACTTTC